This is a list of T cell receptor beta chains from one sample in a study of cytomegalovirus exposure and HLA in healthy donors. Profiled with immunoSEQ multiplex PCR; TCRdb holds only in-frame clones, not every one. The sample has some 170,000 clones; approximately 80% are singletons. The sample comprised PBMCs. These receptors all come from a woman aged 25 to 39 in good health and CMV-seronegative. The CDR3 runs from the conserved cysteine through the conserved F or W. The D gene is left open where the match is weak. The size field is filled for only some rows; it gives once, few, many or a size class.

TGTTCCAGCAGCTCGACTTCCCAGGGCATCTATGGCTACACCTTC,CSSSSTSQGIYGYTF,TRBV7-9,TRBJ1-2,NA,NA
TGTGCCAGCAGTTTAACAGGGGTCGGGGAGACCCAGTACTTC,CASSLTGVGETQYF,TRBV27,TRBJ2-5,once,TRBD1
TGCGCCAGCAGCCTGGGCGGGGATCTGAACACTGAAGCTTTCTTT,CASSLGGDLNTEAFF,TRBV5-1,TRBJ1-1,few,NA
TGTGCCAGCAGCTTCGGTACCTATGTCTACACCTTC,CASSFGTYVYTF,TRBV5-5,TRBJ1-2,NA,NA
TGTGCCAGCAGTCCCGGGACTAGTAGCTACGAGCAGTACTTC,CASSPGTSSYEQYF,TRBV6-1,TRBJ2-7,NA,TRBD2
TGTGCCAGCAGCCCCCAGAACAGGGGGTCTGGCACAGATACGCAGTATTTT,CASSPQNRGSGTDTQYF,TRBV5-4,TRBJ2-3,NA,TRBD1
TGCGCCAGCAGCTTGGCAGGGGGAAGCTCCTACGAGCAGTACTTC,CASSLAGGSSYEQYF,TRBV5-1,TRBJ2-7,once,TRBD1
TGTGCCAGCAGCTCCATGTCGGGTTACAATGAGCAGTTCTTC,CASSSMSGYNEQFF,TRBV7-2,TRBJ2-1,NA,NA
TGCAGCGTTGACCCCAGGGGGCACGAGCAGTTCTTC,CSVDPRGHEQFF,TRBV29-1,TRBJ2-1,NA,TRBD1
TGTGCCAGCTCACCCCGTCGGGCAGGACAAGCCGGAAACACCATATATTTT,CASSPRRAGQAGNTIYF,TRBV18,TRBJ1-3,NA,NA
TGTGCCAGCAGCTTCGGTGTTGAAAAACTGTTTTTT,CASSFGVEKLFF,TRBV5-6,TRBJ1-4,few,NA
TGTGCCAGTAGTATTGCTAGCGGGGGGGCTGGAAATGAGCAGTTCTTC,CASSIASGGAGNEQFF,TRBV19,TRBJ2-1,NA,TRBD2
TGTGCCAGCAGCTCAGGCCTGCACACAGATACGCAGTATTTT,CASSSGLHTDTQYF,TRBV11-2,TRBJ2-3,NA,NA
TGTGCCAGCAGCCTAACAGGGGAGCGTGGCTACACCTTC,CASSLTGERGYTF,TRBV9,TRBJ1-2,NA,TRBD1
TGTGCCACCAAGTCCGGGACTCCTCATCGGAGTGAGCAGTTCTTC,CATKSGTPHRSEQFF,TRBV27,TRBJ2-1,NA,NA
TGTGCCAGCTCCGATATAGACAGGTACAATGAGCAGTTCTTC,CASSDIDRYNEQFF,TRBV18,TRBJ2-1,NA,NA
TGTGCCAGCAGACGCGACAGGGGCACCTTAGAGCAGTACTTC,CASRRDRGTLEQYF,TRBV7-8,TRBJ2-7,NA,TRBD1
TGTGCCTGGAGTAACAGGGGGCCCGAGACCCAGTACTTC,CAWSNRGPETQYF,TRBV30,TRBJ2-5,NA,TRBD1
TGTGCCAGCAGTTATTATCGGAGCTCTGGGGCCAACGTCCTGACTTTC,CASSYYRSSGANVLTF,TRBV6-9,TRBJ2-6,few,NA
TGTGCCAGCAGCCAATCGGCTGGGGCCAACGTCCTGACTTTC,CASSQSAGANVLTF,TRBV14,TRBJ2-6,NA,NA
TGTGCCAGCAGCCCCCATCCCGGGGGGAACACTGAAGCTTTCTTT,CASSPHPGGNTEAFF,TRBV7-3,TRBJ1-1,NA,NA
TGTGCCAGCAGCCCAGTGGCCGGGGAGCTGTTTTTT,CASSPVAGELFF,TRBV7-3,TRBJ2-2,NA,NA
TGTGCCAGCAGCGCGGGACAGGGCAGTCAGCCCCAGCATTTT,CASSAGQGSQPQHF,TRBV9,TRBJ1-5,NA,TRBD1
TGTGCCAGCAGTTACCAGCTCAAGGGGAATGAGCAGTTCTTC,CASSYQLKGNEQFF,TRBV6-6,TRBJ2-1,NA,NA
TGTGCCTGGAGTGTAGGGAGAGGCGGGGGGGCCGGCAAGACCCAGTACTTC,CAWSVGRGGGAGKTQYF,TRBV30,TRBJ2-5,few,TRBD2
TGTGCCAGTAGTCATGGGGCGGGAGATAATGAGCAGTTCTTC,CASSHGAGDNEQFF,TRBV19,TRBJ2-1,NA,TRBD2
TGTGCCAGCAGCCAACAAACTCACCAGGTCCCCGGCGAGCAGTACTTC,CASSQQTHQVPGEQYF,TRBV4-2,TRBJ2-7,few,NA
TGCAGCTCCCGACAGGGTGGGACAGATACGCAGTATTTT,CSSRQGGTDTQYF,TRBV29-1,TRBJ2-3,few,TRBD1
TGTGCCAGTAGAAGGAAGACAGGGAGCTCTGGAAACACCATATATTTT,CASRRKTGSSGNTIYF,TRBV19,TRBJ1-3,NA,TRBD1
TGTGCCAGCAGCCAAGATCGGAACACTGAAGCTTTCTTT,CASSQDRNTEAFF,TRBV14,TRBJ1-1,NA,NA
TGTGCCAGCACAAGGGCAGGGACTAATGAAAAACTGTTTTTT,CASTRAGTNEKLFF,TRBV27,TRBJ1-4,NA,NA
TGTGCCAGCAGCCCGCCAGCCGGACAGGGCGGATACGAGCAGTACTTC,CASSPPAGQGGYEQYF,TRBV9,TRBJ2-7,NA,TRBD1
TGTGCCAGCAGTCCCGGGACAGCGAACCTCCTTGGCTACACCTTC,CASSPGTANLLGYTF,TRBV28,TRBJ1-2,NA,TRBD1
TGTGCCAGCAGTTACTCGACCGGACATGACGACGAGCAGTACTTC,CASSYSTGHDDEQYF,TRBV6-5,TRBJ2-7,NA,NA
TGTGCCACCAGCCGGACAGGGAACAATGAGCAGTTCTTC,CATSRTGNNEQFF,TRBV15,TRBJ2-1,once,TRBD1
TGCGCCAGCAGCCCTTGGGGGGTCGACAGGGGAGAGACCCAGTACTTC,CASSPWGVDRGETQYF,TRBV5-1,TRBJ2-5,NA,TRBD1
TGTGCCAGCTCGGATAGTTTGGCGGTGAACACCGGGGAGCTGTTTTTT,CASSDSLAVNTGELFF,TRBV9,TRBJ2-2,NA,NA
TGTGCCAGCATCTCAGGGAACTATGGCTACACCTTC,CASISGNYGYTF,TRBV2,TRBJ1-2,NA,NA
TGTGCCAGTAGTTTCCGGGACACCCAAGAGACCCAGTACTTC,CASSFRDTQETQYF,TRBV19,TRBJ2-5,once,NA
TGTGCCAGCAGTTCGCCCGGGGGTCGGGGTGAAAAACTGTTTTTT,CASSSPGGRGEKLFF,TRBV28,TRBJ1-4,NA,NA
TGCAGCGTCTCGGGTGGGGGCCGATACAATGAGCAGTTCTTC,CSVSGGGRYNEQFF,TRBV29-1,TRBJ2-1,once,NA
TGTGCCAGTAGTATAGGCAGGGCACACGAGCAGTACTTC,CASSIGRAHEQYF,TRBV19,TRBJ2-7,NA,NA
TGTGCCAGCAGGAGGACAGCCAACTACGAGCAGTACTTC,CASRRTANYEQYF,TRBV27,TRBJ2-7,NA,NA
TGCAGTGCTAGGAGCTACAATGAGCAGTTCTTC,CSARSYNEQFF,TRBV20-1,TRBJ2-1,NA,NA
TGCGCCAGCAGCTTGGGGTTAGCCCCACAGTTCTTC,CASSLGLAPQFF,TRBV5-1,TRBJ2-1,few,NA
TGTGCCAGCAGCTTACTGGCAGATTACACTGAAGCTTTCTTT,CASSLLADYTEAFF,TRBV7-9,TRBJ1-1,NA,NA
TGTGCCAGCTCACCTGCAGGGGGCTATACTGAAGCTTTCTTT,CASSPAGGYTEAFF,TRBV18,TRBJ1-1,NA,TRBD1
TGTGCCAGCAGCTACACGGGTCCAGAGACCCGGTACTTC,CASSYTGPETRYF,TRBV7-2,TRBJ2-5,NA,NA
TGTGCCAGCAGCTTACCCCCCGGGGAGACCCAGTACTTC,CASSLPPGETQYF,TRBV7-9,TRBJ2-5,NA,NA
TGTGCCACGTGCGGTGGGGGGGATAACACTGAAGCTTTCTTT,CATCGGGDNTEAFF,TRBV10-3,TRBJ1-1,NA,NA
TGTGCCAGTAGTATAGATCACGGGGACACCCCCTACGAGCAGTACTTC,CASSIDHGDTPYEQYF,TRBV19,TRBJ2-7,NA,NA
TGTGCCAGCAGCCGACAGGGGAGGAACTATGGCTACCCCTTC,CASSRQGRNYGYPF,TRBV7-9,TRBJ1-2,NA,TRBD1
TGCAGCGTTGAAGGGGGACAGTTCTATGGCTACACCTTC,CSVEGGQFYGYTF,TRBV29-1,TRBJ1-2,NA,TRBD1
TGTGCCAGCAGCGTAGGTTGGGGGGCGGGAGGGCCGCCAGATACGCAGTATTTT,CASSVGWGAGGPPDTQYF,TRBV9,TRBJ2-3,NA,TRBD2
TGCGCCAGCAGCCAAGATTTGACAGGGAACACTGAAGCTTTCTTT,CASSQDLTGNTEAFF,TRBV4-3,TRBJ1-1,few,NA
TGTGCCAGCAGCGCTAGGGACAGGGGTGGGTACATTCAGTACTTC,CASSARDRGGYIQYF,TRBV9,TRBJ2-4,NA,TRBD1